Detailed here is one T cell receptor (beta chain). Its antigen is still unknown. This sample is part of a study of cytomegalovirus exposure and HLA in healthy donors. Study-level results: A later analysis linked a missense DCLRE1C variant to TCR beta V- and J-gene trimming. The authors judged a highly shared variant cluster likely a sequencing artifact. A few V segments could not be told apart, such as TRBV6-2 and TRBV6-3, and were left out.

The germline V gene has CDR1 MNHNS and CDR2 SASEGT. CDR3 length: 15 amino acids. In the PCR, 60 Vbeta and 13 Jbeta primers were used. Original handling: In a later analysis, around 10 million of approximately 86 million unique beta chains occurred in at least two donors. Sequenced by immunoSEQ multiplex PCR; TCRdb stores in-frame clones only, minus some. The V and J calls and clone size are taken from that table; D and trimming were inferred from the DNA. The sample totals about 39,000 clones. The receptor was isolated from a woman between 25 and 40 years old in good health and CMV-seropositive. The sequenced material came from PBMCs. The V gene is TRBV6-1, the J gene TRBJ2-5; TRBD1 might be the D (6 bases). The J call may be faulty, since TRBJ2-7 better matches the DNA end. In nucleotides, the CDR3 is TGTGCCAGCAGTGAACTCGTACAGGGTCCCTACGAGCAGTACTTC. It codes for CASSELVQGPYEQYF.